The T cell receptor (beta chain) described here comes from a study of regulatory T cells in long-lasting Graves disease. Time point here: persistent/refractory GD, antithyroid drugs over 5 years with positive TRAb. PBMCs provided the RNA from which the TCR library was made. Building of the TCR beta libraries involved iRepertoire HTBI primers and Arm-PCR of CDR3 regions. TCRdb re-analysed the multiplex PCR reads in MiXCR, keeping a single row per CDR3 protein. The sample comprises roughly 500,000 distinct CDR3 sequences, 20% to 25% of which are singletons, and about 7.8% rests with the top ten. This CDR3 has 15 amino acids. Deletions cut 7 bases from V and 2 bases from J, with 16 bases between. CDR1 is SGHRS and CDR2 is YFSETQ in the germline V gene. Notes on the study in general: Persistent disease samples used TRBV28, TRBJ1-2 and TRBJ2-5 preferentially.

This clonotype was recorded at least ten times. The antigen remains undetermined. The sequence was obtained from a female donor with Graves disease. The chain uses TRBV5-1 and TRBJ1-5; no definite D call. The sample was peripheral blood mononuclear cells (PBMCs), taken when the disease was refractory, from a patient treated with antithyroid drugs. This CDR3 is CASSSGGRRNQPQHF. The CDR3 nucleotides read TGCGCCAGCTCCTCGGGAGGTCGGCGCAATCAGCCCCAGCATTTT.